One and the same sample provided the 28 T cell receptor beta chains below, sequenced in a study of cytomegalovirus exposure and HLA in healthy donors. TCRdb's table, derived via immunoSEQ multiplex PCR, lists solely in-frame clones and lacks some. The sample has 250,000 or so clones, 85% to 90% seen once; the top ten hold about 0.36%. The sample taken for sequencing was PBMCs. The receptor source for this set is a woman aged 18-30 years in good health and CMV-seronegative.

The chain combines TRBV7-2 with TRBJ2-7; a possible D gene is TRBD1 (5 bases). The length of the CDR3 is 14 residues. V was cut by 3 bases and J by 1 base, with 10 bases left in between. CDR1 is SGHTA, CDR2 FQGNSA, per germline. CDR3 region: CASSFLDSSYEQYF. Here the CDR3 DNA reads TGTGCCAGCAGCTTCCTAGACAGTTCCTACGAGCAGTACTTC.

The V call is TRBV18, the J call TRBJ2-1, with 10 bases matching TRBD1. The CDR3 length is 15 residues. From germline, CDR1 is KGHSH and CDR2 LQKENI. The V and J ends lost 2 bases and 12 bases, in that order; junction bases with no gene match: 10. Here the CDR3 reads CASSPGGTGDMAQFF. The CDR3 nucleotides read TGTGCCAGCTCACCAGGCGGGACAGGGGATATGGCGCAGTTCTTC.

This clone is a singleton in its sample. The chain joins TRBV2 to TRBJ2-3; weak D call: TRBD1 (6 bases). Between the trimmed V and J ends, which lost 8 bases and 2 bases, there was a span of 23 bases. CDR1 is SNHLY and CDR2 is FYNNEI in the germline V gene. The length of the CDR3 is 17 residues. DNA for the CDR3: TGTGCCAGCCCCTATAACAGTCAGGGGCCAAACACAGATACGCAGTATTTT. Protein: CASPYNSQGPNTDTQYF.

The V and J genes are TRBV28 and TRBJ2-5; a weak D match, TRBD2 (5 bases). The germline V gene has CDR1 MDHEN and CDR2 SYDVKM. Trimming shortened V by 1 base and J by 5 bases, and 23 bases separated the two germline ends. The CDR3 runs 18 residues. The CDR3 sequence: CASSLSKIGLQRGETQYF. In nucleotides, the CDR3 is TGTGCCAGCAGTTTATCTAAGATCGGACTCCAAAGAGGGGAGACCCAGTACTTC.

This chain uses TRBV30 with TRBJ1-2, with 7 bases lining up with TRBD1. Germline trimming cut 3 bases from V and 12 bases from J; bases unmatched to any gene: 13. Germline values: CDR1 GTSNPN, CDR2 SVGIG (reference sequence). The CDR3 contains 13 residues. In nucleotides, the CDR3 is TGTGCCTGGAGCGTCGGGACAGCTGGATTGAACACCTTC. This sequence encodes CAWSVGTAGLNTF.

This clone was seen just once. The gene calls are TRBV29-1 and TRBJ2-5; D not resolved. CDR1 is SQVTM, CDR2 ANQGSEA, per germline. The length of the CDR3 is 15 residues. With 7 bases removed from V and 1 base from J, the gap between germline ends came to 19 bases. CDR3 nucleotide sequence: TGCAGCGGTCTGGGCGCAGACGGAACCCAAGAGACCCAGTACTTC. This sequence encodes CSGLGADGTQETQYF. The whole variable domain, filled in from reference TRBV29-1 and TRBJ2-5, reads SAVISQKPSRDICQRGTSLTIQCQVDSQVTMMFWYRQQPGQSLTLIATANQGSEATYESGFVIDKFPISRPNLTFSTLTVSNMSPEDSSIYLCSGLGADGTQETQYFGPGTRLLVL.

The chain links TRBV15 to TRBJ2-3; tentative D call: TRBD2 (7 bases). V was pared by 0 bases and J by 6 bases, with 16 bases between. CDR3 size: 16 residues. Germline V gives CDR1 LNHNV, CDR2 YYDKDF (reference sequence). This CDR3 reads CATSRDLSGGEDTQYF. The CDR3 nucleotides are TGTGCCACCAGCAGAGATCTCTCGGGGGGCGAGGATACGCAGTATTTT. Looking up the rest from reference TRBV15 and TRBJ2-3 gives the full variable domain: DAMVIQNPRYQVTQFGKPVTLSCSQTLNHNVMYWYQQKSSQAPKLLFHYYDKDFNNEADTPDNFQSRRPNTSFCFLDIRSPGLGDTAMYLCATSRDLSGGEDTQYFGPGTRLTVL.

The chain has TRBV5-4 and TRBJ1-4; possible D gene TRBD1, 5 bases. V lost 5 bases and J 3 bases, leaving 17 bases between the germline ends. CDR1 SGHNT and CDR2 YYREEE come from the germline V gene (reference sequence). The CDR3 runs to 16 residues. The CDR3 loop reads CASSPRQGLSNEKLFF. In DNA, the CDR3 is TGTGCCAGCAGTCCGAGGCAGGGACTCTCTAATGAAAAACTGTTTTTT.

The rearrangement uses TRBV29-1 and TRBJ2-4; 9 bases agree with TRBD1. The CDR3 covers 18 residues. Germline CDR1 is SQVTM and CDR2 is ANQGSEA. J was trimmed by 1 base and V by 6 bases; bases with no gene match: 16. In nucleotides, the CDR3 is TGCAGCGTCCAGGGTGACAGGGGGTTGCCGATGGCCAAAAACATTCAGTACTTC. Translation: CSVQGDRGLPMAKNIQYF.

The chain uses TRBV27 and TRBJ2-3; possible D gene TRBD2, 5 bases. The ends were cut back, 2 bases at V and 6 bases at J, with 15 bases in the middle. Germline values: CDR1 MNHEY, CDR2 SMNVEV (reference sequence). The CDR3 spans 15 residues. CDR3 amino acids: CASSLNGVTWDTQYF. DNA of the CDR3: TGTGCCAGCAGTTTAAACGGGGTTACGTGGGATACGCAGTATTTT.

The chain has TRBV7-9 and TRBJ1-4; D might be TRBD1 (6 bases). Germline V gene data show CDR1 as SEHNR and CDR2 as FQNEAQ (reference sequence). V lost 0 bases to trimming and J lost 7 bases, with 12 bases between them. This CDR3 contains 15 residues. The CDR3 spells CASSLAPGHPEKLFF. CDR3 in DNA: TGTGCCAGCAGCTTAGCCCCGGGACACCCTGAAAAACTGTTTTTT.

The chain is built from TRBV14 and TRBJ2-2, with D tentatively TRBD2 (6 bases). Germline V lookup: CDR1 SGHDN, CDR2 FVKESK. Between the trimmed V and J ends, which lost 1 base and 4 bases, there was a span of 7 bases. This CDR3 spans 14 amino acids. Here the CDR3 DNA reads TGTGCCAGCAGCCAAGCCGGGGGCACCGGGGAGCTGTTTTTT. Residues: CASSQAGGTGELFF.

V usage is TRBV25-1 and J usage is TRBJ1-6; no reliable D call. Trimming took off 4 bases at V and 0 bases at J, with 7 bases between the two ends. The CDR3 length is 15 residues. Germline CDR1 MGHDK, CDR2 SYGVNS. The chain's CDR3 is CASSVRSSYNSPLHF. The CDR3, as DNA: TGTGCCAGCAGTGTCCGGAGCTCCTATAATTCACCCCTCCACTTT. The entire variable domain, with the rest obtained from reference TRBV25-1 and TRBJ1-6, is as follows: EADIYQTPRYLVIGTGKKITLECSQTMGHDKMYWYQQDPGMELHLIHYSYGVNSTEKGDLSSESTVSRIRTEHFPLTLESARPSHTSQYLCASSVRSSYNSPLHFGNGTRLTVT.

The V and J genes are TRBV7-9 and TRBJ2-1, with 8 bases that match TRBD1. The CDR3 extends over 13 amino acids. Germline CDR1 SEHNR, CDR2 FQNEAQ (reference sequence). Trimming took 8 bases from V and 4 from J; bases not matched to a gene: 4. This chain's CDR3 is CASDRGFYNEQFF. The DNA for the CDR3 is TGTGCCAGCGACAGGGGATTTTACAATGAGCAGTTCTTC.

The genes are TRBV10-1 and TRBJ1-1, with no clear D. The V gene lost 6 bases and the J gene lost 1 base, with 9 bases spanning the gap. The CDR3 extends over 13 amino acids. CDR1 and CDR2 (germline): WNHNN, SYGVQD (reference sequence). The CDR3 loop is CASRNTENTEAFF. The DNA for the CDR3 is TGCGCCAGCAGAAACACAGAGAACACTGAAGCTTTCTTT.

The rearrangement links TRBV6-5 to TRBJ1-2; D is uncertain. Trimming removed 2 bases from V and 13 bases from J, with 11 bases in between. The CDR3 is 11 amino acids. The germline gives CDR1 MNHEY, CDR2 SVGAGI. The CDR3 coding sequence is TGTGCCAGCAGTTACCCGGGGAAGGTCACCTTC. It codes for CASSYPGKVTF.

This chain uses TRBV7-9 with TRBJ1-4, with 7 bases that match TRBD1. Germline assignment: CDR1 SEHNR and CDR2 FQNEAQ (reference sequence). This CDR3 has 14 residues. Unmatched junction bases numbered 11, after V lost 8 bases and J lost 8 bases. The CDR3 loop reads CASGRTGWGEKLFF. The CDR3 DNA reads as TGTGCCAGCGGTAGGACAGGCTGGGGAGAAAAACTGTTTTTT.

V gene TRBV7-8 combines with J gene TRBJ2-7, with TRBD2 matching over 8 bases. Trimming took 2 bases from V and 2 from J; bases not matched to a gene: 5. This CDR3 is built from 15 residues. Germline assignment: CDR1 SGHVS and CDR2 FQNEAQ. DNA of the CDR3: TGTGCCAGCAGCTTAATGGGACTAGTCCCCTACGAGCAGTACGTC. Protein: CASSLMGLVPYEQYV.

This clone was seen a single time. The V and J genes are TRBV5-6 and TRBJ2-2; D perhaps matches TRBD2 (5 bases). Germline CDR1 and CDR2: SGHDT and YYEEEE. Deletions cut 0 bases from V and 6 bases from J, with 6 bases between. CDR3 length equals 13 residues. The CDR3 reads CASSLGGSGELFF. The CDR3 nucleotides are TGTGCCAGCAGCTTGGGCGGGTCCGGGGAGCTGTTTTTT.

This chain uses TRBV6-5 with TRBJ1-4, with unresolved D. The CDR3 has 15 residues. Germline V gene data show CDR1 as MNHEY and CDR2 as SVGAGI. The V and J ends lost 0 bases and 5 bases respectively, with 10 bases between them. The CDR3 here is CASSYSAATNEKLFF. The CDR3 nucleotides read TGTGCCAGCAGTTACTCGGCTGCGACAAATGAAAAACTGTTTTTT.

J is TRBJ2-1 and V is TRBV30; 10 bases map to TRBD2. The CDR3 is 15 residues long. V was pared by 3 bases and J by 3 bases, with 5 bases of the junction left unmatched. CDR1 GTSNPN and CDR2 SVGIG come from the germline V gene (reference sequence). This CDR3 reads CAWSPGTSDYNEQFF. The CDR3 DNA sequence: TGTGCCTGGAGCCCCGGGACTAGCGACTACAATGAGCAGTTCTTC.

The V call is TRBV29-1, the J call TRBJ2-3; weak D call: TRBD2 (7 bases). V was trimmed by 4 bases and J by 5 bases, leaving 13 bases between them. Per the germline V gene, CDR1 is SQVTM and CDR2 is ANQGSEA. The CDR3 runs 13 residues. CDR3 region: CSVVGGALDTQYF. DNA for the CDR3: TGCAGCGTTGTAGGGGGGGCCTTAGATACGCAGTATTTT.

This rearrangement joins TRBV5-4 to TRBJ2-1, with 9 bases matching TRBD1. Trimming cost V 6 bases and J 7 bases; bases outside gene matches: 8. Germline V gene data show CDR1 as SGHNT and CDR2 as YYREEE (reference sequence). The CDR3 extends over 14 amino acids. CDR3 sequence: CASTGTGSTNEQFF. The DNA for the CDR3 is TGTGCCAGCACCGGGACAGGGTCGACAAATGAGCAGTTCTTC.

This clone occurred once. The chain recombines TRBV5-1 with TRBJ2-7, with 12 bases lining up with TRBD2. Germline lookup yields CDR1 SGHRS and CDR2 YFSETQ. This CDR3 is 19 amino acids long. Trimming removed 5 bases from V and 0 bases from J; junction bases left unmatched: 15. Here the CDR3 DNA reads TGCGCCAGCAGTTCGGGACAGCCCGGGACTAGCGGGTTCTCCTACGAGCAGTACTTC. Translation: CASSSGQPGTSGFSYEQYF.

The chain employs TRBV20-1 and TRBJ2-3, with D unresolved. V lost 5 bases, J lost 7 bases, and 10 bases lay in between. Germline-derived CDR1 and CDR2 are DFQATT and SNEGSKA (reference sequence). The CDR3 is 11 residues long. CDR3 protein: CSARFEHTQYF. The DNA for the CDR3 is TGCAGTGCTCGGTTTGAGCATACGCAGTATTTT.

The rearrangement uses TRBV4-2 and TRBJ2-5, with TRBD2 matching 9 bases. Germline V gene data show CDR1 as LGHNA and CDR2 as YNFKEQ. The CDR3 spans 15 residues. The V segment lost 3 bases and the J segment 1 base; nucleotides outside the gene matches: 3. The CDR3, as DNA: TGTGCCAGCAGCCAGCAAGCGGGGGGCCAAGAGACCCAGTACTTC. It is translated as CASSQQAGGQETQYF.

The chain uses TRBV7-9 and TRBJ2-2, with 12 nucleotides matching TRBD2. The germline gives CDR1 SEHNR, CDR2 FQNEAQ (reference sequence). The CDR3 is 19 residues long. The trim removed 3 bases at V and 3 bases at J, leaving 11 bases unmatched. CDR3 bases: TGTGCCAGCAGCTTCTTTGGGCTAGCGGGGGGGCTTCACACCGGGGAGCTGTTTTTT. Amino acids: CASSFFGLAGGLHTGELFF.

The chain carries TRBV6-5 and TRBJ2-1, with a tentative D call TRBD2 (6 bases). CDR1 is MNHEY, CDR2 SVGAGI, per germline. This CDR3 comprises 13 residues. The germline V and J ends were trimmed by 6 bases and 3 bases, with 9 bases remaining between them. Here the CDR3 DNA reads TGTGCCAGCAGGCCCGGGGGCTACAATGAGCAGTTCTTC. Its translation is CASRPGGYNEQFF.